This T cell receptor (beta chain) was recovered during a study of cytomegalovirus exposure and HLA in healthy donors (dated by TCRdb to 2015 to 2018). With respect to the entire study: In an earlier analysis of some 610 of the donors, less than 350 Gb of sequence data and 90 million to 120 million unique TCR beta sequences from roughly 200 million T cells were reported. An early release covering 500 to 750 HLA-typed donors comprised 250 to 350 gigabases of sequencing data and around 80 million unique TCR sequences. Among the approximately 430 genotyped donors, more than 70% belonged to the genetic ancestry cluster associated with self-reported Caucasian donors. The study aimed to test whether signatures of past pathogen exposure could be identified by cataloging public T cell receptors. Using immunosequencing, the study profiled T cell repertoires from 666 subjects and related those repertoires to cytomegalovirus serostatus. Besides the first cohort of some 670 subjects, a separate validation cohort made up of over a hundred different subjects was used. To predict cytomegalovirus infection status, the study brought together high-throughput TCR immunosequencing, statistical association of individual TCRs with disease status, and machine learning. A later analysis re-examined previously published TCR beta repertoires from more than 550 donors and added high-resolution HLA genotyping to investigate patterns of TCR occurrence. Rather than drawing on any new phenotypic data, the later analysis identified candidate immune exposures from TCR beta sequences and the way those sequences occurred across donors. An earlier analysis of approximately 630 of the donors applied high-throughput TCR beta sequencing to assess whether each TCR beta V gene segment acted as functional or pseudogenic. Donor age, sex, ethnicity and CMV serostatus were compiled alongside the repertoire data. A later genetic analysis used genome-wide SNP genotypes for about 60% of the 666 donors, treating that subset as a discovery cohort. All discovery cohort repertoires had been generated on a single sequencing platform. HLA typing included class I and class II loci at four-digit resolution. The number of donors typed differed by locus, with about 629-640 for A, B, C, DRB1 and DQB1, around 500 for DQA1, 600 to 610 for DPA1, and some 450 for DPB1. Four to six DR-DQ haplotypes were handled as single units for association and clustering, since linkage in the cohort was strong. Among some 400 genotyped donors of the cohort, an average of approximately 220,000 unique TCR beta nucleotide sequences was sequenced per donor, of which roughly 18% were non-productive.

To prepare the library, the immunoSEQ multiplex PCR assay was applied. For the multiplex PCR, a mixture combining 60 forward primers for TCR Vbeta segments and 13 reverse primers for TCR Jbeta segments was used. The CDR3 region of rearranged TCR beta genes was amplified from genomic DNA by a multiplex PCR assay. The Illumina HiSeq System was used to sequence the amplified TCR beta libraries as 87-base-pair reads. The original pipeline was this. In a later analysis, some 80 million unique TCR beta chains were counted across the approximately 670 repertoires, and roughly 10 million of these chains were shared by at least two donors. A nearest-neighbor algorithm error-corrected the raw reads and collapsed the reads into unique sequences, merging closely related sequences to remove PCR and sequencing errors. V, D and J gene segments were assigned by aligning CDR3 sequences to IMGT reference sequences. Each retained sequence needed at least a six-nucleotide match to both a V gene segment and a J gene segment. Rearrangements were called productive when the CDR3 lacked stop codons and stayed in frame with V and J; all others were non-productive. Following IMGT convention, CDR3 was defined as the stretch from the second conserved V-encoded cysteine to the conserved J-encoded phenylalanine. The earlier analysis of about 620 of the donors excluded sequences that lacked an unambiguous match to a single V gene segment. In an earlier analysis of several hundred of the donors, V segments were called functional above 56.7% productive rearrangements and were called segregating when the between-donor standard deviation exceeded 5%. A statistical classification framework was built for diagnosing cytomegalovirus status from the catalog of TCR beta chain sequences. A later analysis assigned V and J genes by comparing TCR nucleotide sequences with IMGT/GENE-DB human TR gene sequences. Using the TCRdist pipeline, a later analysis assigned CDR3 sequences along with most-parsimonious VDJ recombination scenarios. In a later analysis, each TCR beta chain was defined by its CDR3 amino acid sequence together with its V-gene family, and reads without a unique V-gene family were excluded. As a way to deal with suspected cross-contamination and a sequencing artifact, a later analysis dropped hundreds of nucleotide sequences that were highly shared and had low generation probability. For each public chain, a later analysis derived a clonal expansion index from normalized ranks of inferred template counts within each repertoire. In a later analysis, generation probabilities were computed using a VDJ recombination model fitted to out-of-frame rearrangements, and the results were checked against IGoR. A later analysis scored TCR-TCR, TCR-HLA and TCR-CMV co-occurrence with hypergeometric tests, applying a repertoire-size bias correction to TCR pairs. To estimate false discovery rates, a later analysis permuted the HLA or CMV assignments 20 times. In a later analysis, co-occurring TCRs were grouped using DBSCAN, with TCRdist sequence similarity added in when clustering inside HLA-allele-positive subsets. For co-occurrence clustering, repertoires with fewer than 30,000 or more than 120,000 public chains were excluded, along with roughly five repertoires with anomalous nucleotide sharing. The immuneACCESS repertoire file appears here via TCRdb, limited to in-frame rearrangements. These files lack a portion of the clones; in checked studies, under half of the deficit traces to unresolved V genes, and the cause of the others is not known. The V and J calls and clone size were taken over from that table, and D and trimming were inferred from the DNA. For this sample the table gives some 130,000 clones, of which roughly 78% were detected only once. The ten largest make up around 6.3% of the sample.

A remark on this clone: Its antigen is unknown. One base away there is no much larger clone; base qualities are not given.

The cysteine opens and the phenylalanine closes a CDR3 of 15 amino acids. The DNA shown is the 45-base CDR3, in frame from base 1. The germline V gene supplies CDR1 SNHLY and CDR2 FYNNEI. V loses 1 base of germline sequence and J loses 4 bases, and the interval between the two ends is 11 bases. What the authors observed across the whole study: A total of 150 to 200 TCR beta chains were listed by the study as associated with cytomegalovirus. Three of the identified cytomegalovirus-associated TCR beta chains were confirmed in vitro to be specific for cytomegalovirus antigens. Strong co-occurrence of HLA alleles, especially DR and DQ, made assigning TCR associations to individual alleles difficult. A further reported finding was that TCR beta sequences accurately predicted the HLA-A and HLA-B alleles for most subjects in the first cohort. In a later analysis, TCR association rates were found to vary across HLA loci, with the most associated TCRs seen for DRB1 alleles and the fewest for HLA-C alleles. A later analysis associated 15,000 or so TCR beta sequences with specific HLA alleles at a false discovery rate of 0.05. In a later analysis, HLA-associated TCR beta chains were found to be more clonally expanded and to have lower generation probabilities than equally common non-associated chains. In this cohort, only TCR beta chains were sequenced, and detectable features were limited by the absence of alpha or paired-chain data. Several of the top co-occurrence clusters appeared to be linked to parvovirus B19, influenza, CMV and Epstein-Barr virus, according to a later analysis. Correlated functional status among segregating V segments might be attributable to linkage disequilibrium, but an unknown experimental factor could not be ruled out. A cluster of highly shared sequence variants was judged likely to represent a technical artifact of the sequencing pipeline. The earlier analysis of approximately 560 of the donors excluded seventeen rarely observed V segments, including chromosome 9 orphons, because counts were too low. The classifier was reported to diagnose cytomegalovirus status with high specificity and sensitivity in both the original and validation cohorts. Most CMV-associated TCR beta chains appeared to be HLA-restricted in a later analysis, and the HLA associations seemed to be driven largely by CMV exposure. The authors suggested that the approach could potentially be generalized to other disease states and immunological phenotypes. Most TCR sequences were observed very rarely across donors, whereas some public TCRs were present in many individuals. The presence/absence analyses assumed that sequencing depth was roughly uniform across donors, and that assumption may not be true. In a later genetic analysis, fewer N-insertions in productive TCRs were reported among donors in an Asian-associated ancestry cluster than the roughly 640-donor mean. Because the 87-base-pair reads could not distinguish some IMGT-functional V segments, including TRBV6-2 and TRBV6-3, those segments were excluded. For the cohort, immune exposure information was limited to CMV serostatus. HLA typing was unavailable for some donors at each locus, so association tests used only the typed subset. Broadly in line with IMGT annotations, most TCR beta V segments showed up in productive rearrangements about 90% or about 30% of the time in an earlier analysis of a few hundred of the donors. In a later genetic analysis, a missense DCLRE1C variant was associated with V-gene and J-gene trimming of TCR beta chains, and the association was replicated in an independent cohort.

The cohort was made up of around 720 healthy bone marrow donors. At the time of sampling, every cohort member was nominally healthy, though immune exposures that went unrecorded were likely present. The donor tested CMV seropositive and was one of the 289 seropositive cohort members. Each donor provided a peripheral blood sample, and peripheral blood mononuclear cells were used for TCR beta sequencing. Genomic DNA extraction from the blood cell samples was performed with the Qiagen DNeasy Blood Extraction Kit. Sequences were obtained from PBMCs. The V gene is TRBV2 and the J gene is TRBJ2-1, with a weak D call of TRBD1 (6 bases match). The sequence was obtained from a man aged 40-49 years in good health and CMV-seropositive. The CDR3 amino acid sequence is: CASSEEGDQYNEQFF. In nucleotides, the sequence is TGTGCCAGCAGTGAAGAGGGGGACCAATACAATGAGCAGTTCTTC. Here the CDR3 is joined to the reference TRBV2 and TRBJ2-1 genes, and the full variable domain is: EPEVTQTPSHQVTQMGQEVILRCVPISNHLYFYWYRQILGQKVEFLVSFYNNEISEKSEIFDDQFSVERPDGSNFTLKIRSTKLEDSAMYFCASSEEGDQYNEQFFGPGTRLTVL.